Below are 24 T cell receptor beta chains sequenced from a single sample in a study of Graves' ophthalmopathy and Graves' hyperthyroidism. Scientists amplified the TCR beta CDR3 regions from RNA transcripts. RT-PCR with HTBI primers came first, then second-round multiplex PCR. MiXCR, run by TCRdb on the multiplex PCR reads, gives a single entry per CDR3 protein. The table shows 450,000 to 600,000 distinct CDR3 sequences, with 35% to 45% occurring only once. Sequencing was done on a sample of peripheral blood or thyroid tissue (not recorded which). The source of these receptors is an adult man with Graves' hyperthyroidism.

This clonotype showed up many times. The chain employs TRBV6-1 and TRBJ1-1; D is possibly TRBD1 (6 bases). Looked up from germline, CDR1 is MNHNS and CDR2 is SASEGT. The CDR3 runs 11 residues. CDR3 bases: TGTGTGACAGGCGGGAACACTGAAGCTTTCTTT. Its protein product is CVTGGNTEAFF.

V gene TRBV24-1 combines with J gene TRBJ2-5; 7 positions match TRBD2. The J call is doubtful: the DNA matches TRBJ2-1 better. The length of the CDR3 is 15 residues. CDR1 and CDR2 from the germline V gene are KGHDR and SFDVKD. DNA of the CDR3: TGTGCCACCAGTGGTGTTAGCGGGTCGGGAAATGAGCAGTTCTTC. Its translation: CATSGVSGSGNEQFF.

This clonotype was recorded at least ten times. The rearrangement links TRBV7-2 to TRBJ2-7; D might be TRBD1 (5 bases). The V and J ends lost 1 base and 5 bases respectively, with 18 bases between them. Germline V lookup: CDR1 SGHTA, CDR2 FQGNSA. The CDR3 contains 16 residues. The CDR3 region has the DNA TGTGCCAGCAGCTTAGTGAGAGGCCAGGGCGGACACGAGCAGTACTTC. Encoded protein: CASSLVRGQGGHEQYF.

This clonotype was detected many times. In DNA, the CDR3 is TGCGCCAGCAGCCAAGGTAGTGGGGCCCGCTACGAGCAGTACTTC. It specifies CASSQGSGARYEQYF. The chain links TRBV4-1 to TRBJ2-7; D possibly corresponds to TRBD1 (5 bases). Trimming stripped 1 base from V and 3 bases from J, with 13 bases between. The CDR3 has 15 amino acids. Germline V gene sequence: CDR1 MGHRA, CDR2 YSYEKL.

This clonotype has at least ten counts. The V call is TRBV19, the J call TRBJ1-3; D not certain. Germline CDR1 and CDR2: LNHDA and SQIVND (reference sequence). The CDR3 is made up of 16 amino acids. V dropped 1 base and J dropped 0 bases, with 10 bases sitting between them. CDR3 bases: TGTGCCAGTAGTATAGGGGCACCGTTCTCTGGAAACACCATATATTTT. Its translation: CASSIGAPFSGNTIYF.

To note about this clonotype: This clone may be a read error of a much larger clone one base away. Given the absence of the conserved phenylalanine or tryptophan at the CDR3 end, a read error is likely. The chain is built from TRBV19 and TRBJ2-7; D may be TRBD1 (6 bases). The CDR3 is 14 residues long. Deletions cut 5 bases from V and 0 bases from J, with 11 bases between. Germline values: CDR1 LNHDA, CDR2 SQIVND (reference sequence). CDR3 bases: TGTGCCAGTAGTCCAATCAGGGGCTCCTACGAGCAGTACATC. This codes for CASSPIRGSYEQYI.

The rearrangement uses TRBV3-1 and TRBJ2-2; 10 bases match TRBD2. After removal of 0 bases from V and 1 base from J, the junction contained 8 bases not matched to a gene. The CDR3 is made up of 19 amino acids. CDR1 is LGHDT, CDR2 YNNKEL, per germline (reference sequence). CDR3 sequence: CASSQDPVAGGLNTGELFF. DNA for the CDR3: TGTGCCAGCAGCCAAGACCCCGTAGCGGGAGGCCTGAACACCGGGGAGCTGTTTTTT.

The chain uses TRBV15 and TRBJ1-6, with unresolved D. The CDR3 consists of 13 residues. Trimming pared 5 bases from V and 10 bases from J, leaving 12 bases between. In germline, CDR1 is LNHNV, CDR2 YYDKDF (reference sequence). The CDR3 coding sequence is TGTGCCACCAGCGTCGCCGCTGGATCACCCCTCCACTTT. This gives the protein CATSVAAGSPLHF.

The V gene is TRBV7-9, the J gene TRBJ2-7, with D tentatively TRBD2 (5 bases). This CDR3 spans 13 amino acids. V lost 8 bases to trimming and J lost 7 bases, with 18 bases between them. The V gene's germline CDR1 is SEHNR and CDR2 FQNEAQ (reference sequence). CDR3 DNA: TGTGCCAGCGGAGGCGGCACGAACAATGAGCAGTACTTC. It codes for CASGGGTNNEQYF.

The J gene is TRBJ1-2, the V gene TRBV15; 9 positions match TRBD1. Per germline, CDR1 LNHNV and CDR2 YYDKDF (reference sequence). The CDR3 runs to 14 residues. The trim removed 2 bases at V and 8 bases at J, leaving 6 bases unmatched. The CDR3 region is CATSRPGQGFGYTF. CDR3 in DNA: TGTGCCACCAGCAGACCGGGACAGGGATTCGGCTACACCTTC.

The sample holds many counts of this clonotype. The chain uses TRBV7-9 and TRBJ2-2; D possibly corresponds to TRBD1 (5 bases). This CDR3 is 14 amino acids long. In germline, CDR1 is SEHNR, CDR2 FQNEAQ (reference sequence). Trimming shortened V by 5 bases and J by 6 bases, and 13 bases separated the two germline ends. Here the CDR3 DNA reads TGTGCCAGCAGCCGGAATCAGGGTTCCGGGGAGCTGTTTTTT. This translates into CASSRNQGSGELFF.

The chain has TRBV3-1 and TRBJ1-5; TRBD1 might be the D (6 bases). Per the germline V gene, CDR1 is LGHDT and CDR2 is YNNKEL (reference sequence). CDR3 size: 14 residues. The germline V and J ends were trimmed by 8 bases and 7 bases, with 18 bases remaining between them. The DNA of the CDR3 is TGTGCCAGCGGCACAGGGTTTCGTGGGCAGCCCCAGCATTTT. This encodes CASGTGFRGQPQHF.

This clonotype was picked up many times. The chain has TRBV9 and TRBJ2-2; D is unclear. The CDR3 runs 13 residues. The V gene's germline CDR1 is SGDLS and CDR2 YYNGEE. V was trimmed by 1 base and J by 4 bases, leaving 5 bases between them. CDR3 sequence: CASSVSSTGELFF. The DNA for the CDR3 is TGTGCCAGCAGCGTATCGAGCACCGGGGAGCTGTTTTTT. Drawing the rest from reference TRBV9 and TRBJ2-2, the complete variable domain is DSGVTQTPKHLITATGQRVTLRCSPRSGDLSVYWYQQSLDQGLQFLIQYYNGEERAKGNILERFSAQQFPDLHSELNLSSLELGDSALYFCASSVSSTGELFFGEGSRLTVL.

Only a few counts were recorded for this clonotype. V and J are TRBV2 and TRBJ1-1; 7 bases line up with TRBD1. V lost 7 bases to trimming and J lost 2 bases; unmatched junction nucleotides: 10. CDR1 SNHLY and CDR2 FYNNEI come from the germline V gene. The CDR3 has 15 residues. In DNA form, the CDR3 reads TGTGCCAGCAAAGGGACAGCGGGTAGAAACACTGAAGCTTTCTTT. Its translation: CASKGTAGRNTEAFF.

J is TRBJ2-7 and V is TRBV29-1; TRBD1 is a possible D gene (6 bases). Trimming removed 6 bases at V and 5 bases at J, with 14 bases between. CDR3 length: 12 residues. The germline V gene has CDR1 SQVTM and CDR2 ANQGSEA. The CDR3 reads CSVRGTPHEQYF. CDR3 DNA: TGCAGCGTAAGGGGGACACCCCACGAGCAGTACTTC.

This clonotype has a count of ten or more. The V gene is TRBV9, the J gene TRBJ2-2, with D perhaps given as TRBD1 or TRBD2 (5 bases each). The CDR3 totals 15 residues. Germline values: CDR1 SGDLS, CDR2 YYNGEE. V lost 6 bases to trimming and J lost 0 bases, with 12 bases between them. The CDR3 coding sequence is TGTGCCAGCAACCGGGACGGAGCGAACACCGGGGAGCTGTTTTTT. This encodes CASNRDGANTGELFF.

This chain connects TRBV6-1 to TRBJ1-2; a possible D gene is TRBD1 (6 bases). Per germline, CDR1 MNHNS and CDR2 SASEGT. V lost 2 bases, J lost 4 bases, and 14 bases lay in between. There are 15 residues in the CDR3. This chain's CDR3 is CASSERADSTYGYTF. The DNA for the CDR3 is TGTGCCAGCAGTGAACGGGCGGACAGTACCTATGGCTACACCTTC.

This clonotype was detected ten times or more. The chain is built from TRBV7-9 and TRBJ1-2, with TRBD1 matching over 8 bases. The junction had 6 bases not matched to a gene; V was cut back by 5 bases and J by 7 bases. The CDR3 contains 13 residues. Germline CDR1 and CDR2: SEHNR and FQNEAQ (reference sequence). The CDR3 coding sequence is TGTGCCAGCAGCCGGCTGGACAGGGCTGGCTACACCTTC. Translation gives CASSRLDRAGYTF.

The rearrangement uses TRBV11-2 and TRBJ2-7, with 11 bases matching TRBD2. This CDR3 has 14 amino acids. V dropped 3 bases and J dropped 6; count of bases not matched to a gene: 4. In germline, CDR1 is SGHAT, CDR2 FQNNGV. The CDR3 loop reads CASSFHLAGGEQYF. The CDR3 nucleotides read TGTGCCAGCAGCTTTCATCTAGCGGGGGGCGAGCAGTACTTC.

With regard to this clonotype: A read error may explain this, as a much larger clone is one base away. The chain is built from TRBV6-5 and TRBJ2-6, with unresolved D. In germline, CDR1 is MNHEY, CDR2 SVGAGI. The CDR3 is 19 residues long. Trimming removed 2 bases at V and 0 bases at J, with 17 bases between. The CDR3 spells CASSYTWFLGSSGANVLTF. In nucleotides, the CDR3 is TGTGCCAGCAGTTACACGTGGTTCCTCGGAAGCTCTGGGGCCAACGTCCTGACTTTC.

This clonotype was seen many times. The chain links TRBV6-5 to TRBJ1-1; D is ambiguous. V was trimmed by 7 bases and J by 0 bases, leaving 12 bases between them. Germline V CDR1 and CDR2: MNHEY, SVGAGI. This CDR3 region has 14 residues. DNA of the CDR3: TGTGCCAGCATAAGCCCTCTGTTGAACACTGAAGCTTTCTTT. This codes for CASISPLLNTEAFF.

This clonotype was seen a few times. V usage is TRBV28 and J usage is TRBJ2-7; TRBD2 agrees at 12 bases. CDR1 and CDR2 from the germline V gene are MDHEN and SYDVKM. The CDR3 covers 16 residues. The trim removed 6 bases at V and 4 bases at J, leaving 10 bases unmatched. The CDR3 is CASSPSSGGASYEQYF. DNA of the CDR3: TGTGCCAGCAGCCCTTCTAGCGGGGGGGCTTCTTACGAGCAGTACTTC.

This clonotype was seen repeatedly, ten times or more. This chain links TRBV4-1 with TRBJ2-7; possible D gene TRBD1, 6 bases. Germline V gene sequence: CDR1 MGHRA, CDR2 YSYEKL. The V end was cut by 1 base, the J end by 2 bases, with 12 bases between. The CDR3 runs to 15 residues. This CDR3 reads CASSQAPGVAYEQYF. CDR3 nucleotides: TGCGCCAGCAGCCAAGCTCCAGGGGTAGCCTACGAGCAGTACTTC.

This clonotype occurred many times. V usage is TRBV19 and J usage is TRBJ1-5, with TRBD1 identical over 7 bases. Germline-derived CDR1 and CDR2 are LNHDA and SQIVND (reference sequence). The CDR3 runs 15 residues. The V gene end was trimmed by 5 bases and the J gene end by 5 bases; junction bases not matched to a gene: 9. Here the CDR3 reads CASSPASQGDQPQHF. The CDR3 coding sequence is TGTGCCAGTAGTCCTGCCTCGCAGGGGGATCAGCCCCAGCATTTT.